The 24 T cell receptor beta chains below were found in one sample sequenced in a study of blood T cell repertoires in COVID-19 (TCRdb year 2020). The library was obtained by the immunoSEQ multiplex PCR assay. The immuneACCESS repertoire file appears here via TCRdb, limited to in-frame rearrangements. These files lack a portion of the clones; in checked studies, under half of the deficit traces to unresolved V genes, and the cause of the others is not known. In all, the sample holds over 250,000 clones, and about 90% of those were seen once. Jointly, the top ten make up roughly 5.9% of the sample. Material: peripheral blood. Receptors were obtained from a woman between 50 and 59 years old with COVID-19, enrolled during active disease.

This sequence joins TRBV7-9 and TRBJ2-7; D is ambiguous. Germline V gene sequence: CDR1 SEHNR, CDR2 FQNEAQ (reference sequence). The CDR3 has 15 amino acids. The germline V and J ends were trimmed by 2 bases and 3 bases, with 14 bases remaining between them. CDR3 DNA sequence: TGTGCCAGCAGCTTAAAAGGCGGTTGGATCTACGAGCAGTACTTC. The encoded protein is CASSLKGGWIYEQYF.

The V gene is TRBV5-1, the J gene TRBJ2-1; TRBD2 matches 8 bases. The trim removed 3 bases at V and 3 bases at J, leaving 8 bases unmatched. Germline V gives CDR1 SGHRS, CDR2 YFSETQ. The CDR3 is made up of 16 amino acids. The CDR3 loop reads CASSWGLVSVYNEQFF. The CDR3, as DNA: TGCGCCAGCAGCTGGGGACTAGTCTCGGTCTACAATGAGCAGTTCTTC.

In its sample, this clone was seen a few times. This sample includes further DNA sequences coding for the same CDR3. This chain links TRBV5-1 with TRBJ2-3, with D hard to call. The CDR3 length is 12 residues. The germline CDR1 and CDR2 sequences are SGHRS and YFSETQ. The V gene lost 1 base and the J gene lost 4 bases, with 4 bases spanning the gap. CDR3 amino acids: CASSLSADTQYF. CDR3 coding DNA: TGCGCCAGCAGCTTGTCGGCAGATACGCAGTATTTT.

The V gene is TRBV7-9, the J gene TRBJ2-3; D is unclear. The germline V gene encodes CDR1 SEHNR and CDR2 FQNEAQ (reference sequence). The CDR3 spans 14 residues. The V and J ends lost 3 bases and 2 bases respectively, with 9 bases between them. The CDR3 DNA reads as TGTGCCAGCAGCTTGTTCATAGTCACAGATACGCAGTATTTT. Amino acids: CASSLFIVTDTQYF.

This clone was recorded a few times. The genes are TRBV13 and TRBJ2-3, with 8 bases that match TRBD2. In germline, CDR1 is PRHDT, CDR2 FYEKMQ (reference sequence). The CDR3 has 17 amino acids. V shed 9 bases, J shed 2 bases, and the junction held 16 bases outside the gene matches. The CDR3, as DNA: TGTGCCAGTAGTACCAGCGGGAGTGGAGACCCCACAGATACGCAGTATTTT. It specifies CASSTSGSGDPTDTQYF.

This sequence joins TRBV3-1 (or the pseudogene TRBV3-2) and TRBJ2-7; no definite D call. V lost 5 bases and J lost 0, with 11 bases in between. CDR1 is LGHDT and CDR2 is YNNKEL in the germline V gene (reference sequence). The CDR3 is made up of 14 amino acids. The CDR3 DNA follows: TGTGCCAGCAGCTTCAGGAAAAGCTCCTACGAGCAGTACTTC. Protein: CASSFRKSSYEQYF.

The V gene is TRBV18, the J gene TRBJ1-2, with a possible D match to TRBD1 (5 bases). The CDR3 is 16 residues long. V lost 2 bases to trimming and J lost 0 bases, with 13 bases between them. From germline, CDR1 is KGHSH and CDR2 LQKENI. CDR3 sequence: CASSPGAPLANYGYTF. CDR3 DNA: TGTGCCAGCTCACCAGGGGCCCCGTTAGCTAACTATGGCTACACCTTC.

This clone was seen a few times. The chain recombines TRBV6-4 with TRBJ1-4, with D unresolved. V was shortened by 8 bases and J by 8 bases, with 15 bases between the two germline ends. This CDR3 has 13 residues. CDR1 and CDR2 from the germline V gene are MRHNA and SNTAGT. The CDR3 DNA sequence: TGTGCCAGCGCCCGGGAAGAGAACGAAAAACTGTTTTTT. It translates to CASAREENEKLFF.

The J gene is TRBJ2-7, the V gene TRBV27; 11 bases agree with TRBD1. The CDR3 loop spans 13 amino acids. J gave up 3 bases and V 5 bases, and 0 bases lay outside the gene matches. Germline V lookup: CDR1 MNHEY, CDR2 SMNVEV (reference sequence). CDR3 amino acids: CASSGTGGYEQYF. The CDR3 DNA sequence: TGTGCCAGCAGTGGGACAGGGGGCTACGAGCAGTACTTC.

The genes are TRBV7-2 and TRBJ1-2; unclear D gene. V was clipped by 2 bases and J by 4 bases, with 5 bases between them. CDR3 length: 12 amino acids. Germline CDR1 is SGHTA and CDR2 is FQGNSA. In DNA form, the CDR3 reads TGTGCCAGCAGCTTAAACACCTATGGCTACACCTTC. Translated: CASSLNTYGYTF.

The chain couples TRBV3-1 (or the pseudogene TRBV3-2) to TRBJ1-2; no clear D. The V end lost 0 bases, the J end lost 7 bases, and 15 bases lay between the germline ends. The CDR3 sequence is 15 residues long. CDR1 is LGHDT and CDR2 is YNNKEL in the germline V gene (reference sequence). The chain's CDR3 is CASSQDEQRGPGYTF. The CDR3 nucleotides read TGTGCCAGCAGCCAAGATGAGCAGCGTGGTCCTGGCTACACCTTC.

CDR3 sequence reads: CASSPIISGANTGELFF. CDR3 bases: TGTGCCAGCAGCCCTATCATTAGCGGGGCGAACACCGGGGAGCTGTTTTTT. The chain employs TRBV13 and TRBJ2-2, with TRBD2 matching over 8 bases. CDR3 length: 17 residues. Germline V gene data show CDR1 as PRHDT and CDR2 as FYEKMQ (reference sequence). Trimming removed 5 bases from V and 0 bases from J; junction bases left unmatched: 8. Full variable domain (missing parts from reference TRBV13 and TRBJ2-2): AAGVIQSPRHLIKEKRETATLKCYPIPRHDTVYWYQQGPGQDPQFLISFYEKMQSDKGSIPDRFSAQQFSDYHSELNMSSLELGDSALYFCASSPIISGANTGELFFGEGSRLTVL.

This clone occurred a few times. V is TRBV19 and J is TRBJ1-2, with 8 bases lining up with TRBD1. The V and J ends lost 5 bases and 7 bases, in that order; junction bases with no gene match: 9. This CDR3 region has 14 residues. Germline CDR1 is LNHDA and CDR2 is SQIVND (reference sequence). The CDR3 DNA sequence: TGTGCCAGTAGTCCCCTGGACAGGGTAGGTGGCTACACCTTC. It is translated as CASSPLDRVGGYTF.

The chain combines TRBV23-1 with TRBJ2-7; 9 nucleotides match TRBD1. TRBV23-1 is flagged as an ORF with uncertain function. The CDR3 is made up of 16 amino acids. V lost 3 bases to trimming and J lost 1 base; unmatched junction nucleotides: 7. In nucleotides, the CDR3 is TGCGCCAGCAGTCAGGGGACAGGGTGGGAGTCCTACGAGCAGTACTTC. Translated: CASSQGTGWESYEQYF.

The genes are TRBV7-3 and TRBJ2-1, with D possibly TRBD2 on 6 matching bases. Germline lookup yields CDR1 SGHTA and CDR2 FQGTGA. The CDR3 contains 16 residues. Deletions cut 5 bases from V and 5 bases from J, with 19 bases between. The chain's CDR3 is CASSTWGERSNNEQFF. In nucleotides, the CDR3 is TGTGCCAGCAGCACTTGGGGGGAGCGGAGTAACAATGAGCAGTTCTTC.

CDR3 nucleotide sequence: TGTGCCAGCAGCGACGGCGGGGACACTGAAGCTTTCTTT. Amino acids: CASSDGGDTEAFF. The chain carries TRBV12-3 or TRBV12-4 and TRBJ1-1, with no clear D. V was shortened by 6 bases and J by 3 bases, with 11 bases between the two germline ends. This CDR3 is 13 amino acids long.

The chain uses TRBV6-5 and TRBJ2-1; D gene ambiguous. This CDR3 is 14 amino acids long. The V gene lost 6 bases and the J gene lost 0 bases, with 9 bases spanning the gap. CDR1 is MNHEY and CDR2 is SVGAGI in the germline V gene. The CDR3 sequence is CASRVRSSYNEQFF. The CDR3 DNA reads TGTGCCAGCAGGGTGCGGAGCTCCTACAATGAGCAGTTCTTC.

This clone was observed a handful of times. The V gene is TRBV5-6, the J gene TRBJ1-1; D perhaps matches TRBD1 (6 bases). V was shortened by 2 bases and J by 8 bases, with 7 bases between the two germline ends. Germline V lookup: CDR1 SGHDT, CDR2 YYEEEE. The CDR3 length is 11 residues. CDR3 nucleotide sequence: TGTGCCAGCAGCTTAGACAGGGAAGCTTTCTTT. This translates into CASSLDREAFF.

The chain combines TRBV3-1 (or the pseudogene TRBV3-2) with TRBJ2-7, with 8 positions matching TRBD2. This CDR3 has 13 amino acids. The junction had 6 bases not matched to a gene; V was cut back by 5 bases and J by 6 bases. CDR1 is LGHDT, CDR2 YNNKEL, per germline (reference sequence). The CDR3 region is CASSFSGSPEQYF. The CDR3 nucleotides are TGTGCCAGCAGCTTCAGCGGGAGCCCCGAGCAGTACTTC.

The chain employs TRBV29-1 and TRBJ2-5; a weak D match, TRBD1 (6 bases). CDR1 is SQVTM, CDR2 ANQGSEA, per germline. Trimming pared 4 bases from V and 2 bases from J, leaving 8 bases between. This CDR3 is 12 amino acids long. The chain's CDR3 is CSVVGQQETQYF. The CDR3 DNA reads as TGCAGCGTTGTCGGACAGCAAGAGACCCAGTACTTC.

V and J are TRBV7-2 and TRBJ1-4; tentatively, D is TRBD1 (5 bases). Germline loops: CDR1 SGHTA, CDR2 FQGNSA. Trimming removed 6 bases from V and 0 bases from J, with 11 bases in between. The CDR3 has 15 residues. CDR3 sequence: CASSAGHSTNEKLFF. The DNA for the CDR3 is TGTGCCAGCAGTGCTGGACACTCAACTAATGAAAAACTGTTTTTT. Together with reference TRBV7-2 and TRBJ1-4, the CDR3 gives the full variable domain: GAGVSQSPSNKVTEKGKDVELRCDPISGHTALYWYRQSLGQGLEFLIYFQGNSAPDKSGLPSDRFSAERTGGSVSTLTIQRTQQEDSAVYLCASSAGHSTNEKLFFGSGTQLSVL.

This rearrangement joins TRBV6-4 to TRBJ1-5; D call uncertain. The CDR3 has 14 amino acids. V dropped 5 bases and J dropped 3 bases, with 11 bases sitting between them. CDR1 is MRHNA and CDR2 is SNTAGT in the germline V gene. CDR3 in DNA: TGTGCCAGCAGTCTTGAACATTCCAATCAGCCCCAGCATTTT. It yields the protein CASSLEHSNQPQHF.

CDR3 residues: CASSLDPQGHTEAFF. The CDR3 region has the DNA TGCGCCAGCAGCTTGGATCCCCAGGGCCACACTGAAGCTTTCTTT. The chain has TRBV5-1 and TRBJ1-1; possible D gene TRBD1, 5 bases. Per the germline V gene, CDR1 is SGHRS and CDR2 is YFSETQ. V lost 0 bases, J lost 3 bases, and 12 bases lay in between. The CDR3 length is 15 residues.

The rearrangement uses TRBV30 and TRBJ2-3; 11 bases line up with TRBD2. The CDR3 runs 14 residues. Germline assignment: CDR1 GTSNPN and CDR2 SVGIG (reference sequence). V was pared by 3 bases and J by 6 bases, with 5 bases of the junction left unmatched. CDR3 nucleotide sequence: TGTGCCTGGAGAATAGCGGGAGGGCCGGATACGCAGTATTTT. This codes for CAWRIAGGPDTQYF.